This T cell receptor (beta chain) was sequenced for a study of shared clonotypes between healthy human individuals. In the study overall: There were three CD4 naive, three CD4 memory, two CD8 naive and one CD8 memory plates per donor. Study conclusions and caveats: Sharing of clonotypes among donors was expected to vary with sequencing depth. Generation probabilities of non-shared clonotypes were lower (relative to those shared by all four donors).

Germline CDR1 MDHEN, CDR2 SYDVKM. The CDR3 loop spans 18 amino acids. V shed 6 bases and J shed 0 bases, with 23 bases lying between them. At deep level, the assay was performed. Some clones are missing from TCRdb's copy, which holds only in-frame ones; the method was immunoSEQ multiplex PCR. This table holds 2 million to 2.5 million clones, over 85% found once. Concerning this clone itself: Its antigen is currently unknown.

J is TRBJ1-2 and V is TRBV28, with a tentative D call TRBD1 (6 bases). Input material: naive CD4+ T cells from PBMCs. Subset given: CD45RA+ positively selected. The receptor comes from a man younger than 35 in good health. Some clones in this sample may be carry-over from other donors' samples. CDR3: CASRTGWRRPGANYGYTF. The DNA of the CDR3 is TGTGCCAGCAGAACAGGGTGGAGGAGGCCTGGGGCTAACTATGGCTACACCTTC.